The 17 T cell receptor beta chains presented below share a single source sample, sequenced in a study of OX40 agonist ivuxolimab in advanced cancers. This table comes from immunoSEQ multiplex PCR, and its TCRdb copy is limited to in-frame clones, with some not included. The sample lists tens of thousands of clones, 80% to 85% occurring once. The material sequenced was CD4+ or CD8+ T cells sorted from blood, taken in a trial of the OX40 agonist ivuxolimab. These receptors came from an adult with an advanced solid tumor such as melanoma, head and neck, liver or kidney cancer.

V usage is TRBV30 and J usage is TRBJ1-5; 7 positions match TRBD1. From germline, CDR1 is GTSNPN and CDR2 SVGIG (reference sequence). The V segment lost 3 bases and the J segment 9 bases; nucleotides outside the gene matches: 8. This CDR3 comprises 13 residues. CDR3 region: CAWRDRVAGPQHF. The CDR3 DNA sequence: TGTGCCTGGAGAGACAGGGTAGCGGGGCCCCAGCATTTT.

The genes are TRBV27 and TRBJ2-5; D not certain. The end of the DNA is better explained by TRBJ2-7, so the J call may be wrong. The CDR3 is 15 amino acids. Germline CDR1 and CDR2: MNHEY and SMNVEV (reference sequence). CDR3 amino acids: CANSQVTQTFYEQYF. The CDR3 nucleotides read TGTGCCAATTCGCAGGTCACTCAAACTTTCTACGAGCAGTACTTC.

The chain uses TRBV7-2 and TRBJ2-7; D perhaps matches TRBD2 (6 bases). V lost 6 bases to trimming and J lost 6 bases, with 18 bases between them. The germline V gene encodes CDR1 SGHTA and CDR2 FQGNSA. There are 14 residues in the CDR3. In DNA, the CDR3 is TGTGCCAGCAGGCCCCCAGGAGGGACGGGCGAGCAGTACTTC. Residues: CASRPPGGTGEQYF. The full variable domain, in which reference TRBV7-2 and TRBJ2-7 provide the parts outside the CDR3, is GAGVSQSPSNKVTEKGKDVELRCDPISGHTALYWYRQSLGQGLEFLIYFQGNSAPDKSGLPSDRFSAERTGGSVSTLTIQRTQQEDSAVYLCASRPPGGTGEQYFGPGTRLTVT.

V and J are TRBV4-2 and TRBJ2-1; 7 nucleotides line up with TRBD2. Trimming removed 3 bases from V and 9 bases from J; junction bases left unmatched: 11. The germline V gene encodes CDR1 LGHNA and CDR2 YNFKEQ. The CDR3 sequence is 15 residues long. For the CDR3, the DNA is TGTGCCAGCAGCCAGGAGGGCGGGGCGGGGGTTGAGCAGTTCTTC. Amino acids: CASSQEGGAGVEQFF.

J is TRBJ2-3 and V is TRBV7-8; D uncertain. Germline CDR1 SGHVS, CDR2 FQNEAQ. This CDR3 region has 15 residues. V lost 5 bases to trimming and J lost 5 bases, with 17 bases between them. In DNA, the CDR3 is TGTGCCAGCAGCCCCCCTGGTCCTTCCGAAGATACGCAGTATTTT. It yields the protein CASSPPGPSEDTQYF.

J is TRBJ1-3 and V is TRBV10-3, with TRBD1 as a possible D gene (5 bases). This CDR3 has 14 residues. Trimming took off 11 bases at V and 4 bases at J, with 18 bases between the two ends. Germline V gives CDR1 ENHRY, CDR2 SYGVKD. The CDR3 coding sequence is TGTGCCTCGACAGACCGGGTGGGCGGAAACACCATATATTTT. Translated, it gives CASTDRVGGNTIYF.

This clone was detected a few times. The chain combines TRBV29-1 with TRBJ2-4; D might be TRBD2 (6 bases). Trimming took 7 bases from V and 8 from J, leaving 18 bases between them. The germline CDR1 and CDR2 sequences are SQVTM and ANQGSEA. The CDR3 spans 13 residues. DNA of the CDR3: TGCAGCGCCGGGGTGGGGGGTATAGACATTCAGTACTTC. This sequence encodes CSAGVGGIDIQYF.

The chain couples TRBV6-1 to TRBJ2-7; D unresolved. This CDR3 has 11 amino acids. Germline CDR1 and CDR2: MNHNS and SASEGT. Between the trimmed V and J ends, which lost 5 bases and 6 bases, there was a span of 8 bases. The CDR3, as DNA: TGTGCCAGCAGTTGGCTAAGCGAGCAGTACTTC. This gives the protein CASSWLSEQYF.

The rearrangement links TRBV4-1 to TRBJ1-1, with D maybe TRBD1 (6 bases). The germline gives CDR1 MGHRA, CDR2 YSYEKL. Trimming removed 4 bases from V and 4 bases from J, with 13 bases in between. There are 14 residues in the CDR3. CDR3 in DNA: TGCGCCAGCAGCCCCACAGGGCTGGGCACTGAAGCTTTCTTT. It is translated as CASSPTGLGTEAFF.

This rearrangement joins TRBV7-3 to TRBJ1-1; D not certain. CDR1 and CDR2 from the germline V gene are SGHTA and FQGTGA. V gave up 5 bases and J gave up 8 bases, with 18 bases separating them. The CDR3 extends over 14 amino acids. The CDR3, as DNA: TGTGCCAGCAGCCCTACGGACCGGCCGGGCGAAGCTTTCTTT. Protein: CASSPTDRPGEAFF.

This chain uses TRBV6-5 with TRBJ1-5, with D unresolved. The CDR3 contains 13 residues. The V end lost 6 bases, the J end lost 1 base, and 7 bases lay between the germline ends. From germline, CDR1 is MNHEY and CDR2 SVGAGI. CDR3 amino acids: CASSTGSNQPQHF. In DNA form, the CDR3 reads TGTGCCAGCAGCACGGGGAGCAATCAGCCCCAGCATTTT.

The V call is TRBV7-8, the J call TRBJ2-3, with 13 bases that match TRBD2. Unmatched junction bases numbered 9, after V lost 3 bases and J lost 6 bases. The CDR3 covers 17 residues. The germline CDR1 and CDR2 sequences are SGHVS and FQNEAQ. The CDR3 loop reads CASSLNGLAGVMDTQYF. In DNA form, the CDR3 reads TGTGCCAGCAGCTTGAACGGACTAGCGGGGGTCATGGATACGCAGTATTTT.

The chain links TRBV19 to TRBJ1-2; unclear D gene. Germline CDR1 LNHDA, CDR2 SQIVND (reference sequence). The ends were cut back, 7 bases at V and 11 bases at J, with 14 bases in the middle. This CDR3 spans 11 amino acids. For the CDR3, the DNA is TGTGCCAGTAACCTCTTGGGAGCGTACACCTTC. Its translation is CASNLLGAYTF.

V gene TRBV10-3 combines with J gene TRBJ2-7; D may correspond to TRBD1 or TRBD2 (5 bases each). The germline V gene has CDR1 ENHRY and CDR2 SYGVKD. The CDR3 has 15 residues. V lost 8 bases to trimming and J lost 2 bases, with 19 bases between them. The CDR3, as DNA: TGTGCCATCTCTAAAACAGGCCGACTAACCTACGAGCAGTACTTC. Translating it yields CAISKTGRLTYEQYF.

CDR3 coding DNA: TGTGCCAGCAGAATACTTGACTGGGGGGGAGAGCAGTACTTC. The encoded protein is CASRILDWGGEQYF. V is TRBV7-2 and J is TRBJ2-7; TRBD2 matches at 7 bases. Per the germline V gene, CDR1 is SGHTA and CDR2 is FQGNSA. The V segment lost 6 bases and the J segment 7 bases; nucleotides outside the gene matches: 12. The CDR3 is made up of 14 amino acids.

The chain couples TRBV6-1 to TRBJ2-1; tentative D call: TRBD2 (6 bases). This CDR3 spans 13 amino acids. Trimming cost V 4 bases and J 3 bases, with 7 bases left between them. CDR1 and CDR2 (germline): MNHNS, SASEGT. The CDR3 loop reads CASSVGGYNEQFF. In nucleotides, the CDR3 is TGTGCCAGCAGTGTCGGGGGCTACAATGAGCAGTTCTTC.

V usage is TRBV7-2 and J usage is TRBJ1-6, with D perhaps TRBD1 (5 bases). Trimming took 4 bases from V and 5 from J, leaving 9 bases between them. Germline assignment: CDR1 SGHTA and CDR2 FQGNSA. CDR3 length: 14 amino acids. DNA for the CDR3: TGTGCCAGCAGCTCGGGACCGAATAATTCACCCCTCCACTTT. It is translated as CASSSGPNNSPLHF.